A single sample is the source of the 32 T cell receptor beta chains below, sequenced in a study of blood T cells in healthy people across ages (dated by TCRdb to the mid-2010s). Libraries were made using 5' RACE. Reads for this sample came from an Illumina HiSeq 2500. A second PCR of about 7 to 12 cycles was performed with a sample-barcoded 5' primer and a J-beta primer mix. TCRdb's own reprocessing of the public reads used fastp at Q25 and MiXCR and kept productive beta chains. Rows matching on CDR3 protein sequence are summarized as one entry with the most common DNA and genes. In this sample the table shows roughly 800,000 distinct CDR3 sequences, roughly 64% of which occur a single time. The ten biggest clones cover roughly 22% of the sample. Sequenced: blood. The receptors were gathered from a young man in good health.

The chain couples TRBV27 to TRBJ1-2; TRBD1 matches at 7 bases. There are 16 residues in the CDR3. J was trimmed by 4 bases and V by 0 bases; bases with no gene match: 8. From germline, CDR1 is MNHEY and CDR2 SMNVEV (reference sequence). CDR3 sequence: CASSLSGTVKPYGYTF. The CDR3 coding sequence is TGTGCCAGCAGTTTATCGGGGACAGTCAAACCCTATGGCTACACCTTC.

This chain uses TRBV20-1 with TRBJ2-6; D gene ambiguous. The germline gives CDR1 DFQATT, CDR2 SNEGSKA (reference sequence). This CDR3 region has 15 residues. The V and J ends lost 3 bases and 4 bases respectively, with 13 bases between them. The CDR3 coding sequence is TGCAGTGCTAGGATTTCAAGGTCCGGGGCCAACGTCCTGACTTTC. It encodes CSARISRSGANVLTF.

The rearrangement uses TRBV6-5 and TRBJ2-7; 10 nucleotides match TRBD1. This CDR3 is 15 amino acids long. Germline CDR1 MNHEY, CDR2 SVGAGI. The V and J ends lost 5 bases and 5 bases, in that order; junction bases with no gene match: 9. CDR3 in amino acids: CASSPGTGVSHEQYF. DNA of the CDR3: TGTGCCAGCAGTCCCGGGACAGGGGTTTCCCACGAGCAGTACTTC.

The CDR3 here is CSVEEGQGDTQYF. DNA of the CDR3: TGCAGCGTTGAAGAGGGGCAGGGAGATACGCAGTATTTT. V usage is TRBV29-1 and J usage is TRBJ2-3, with a weak D call TRBD1 (5 bases). Trimming took off 0 bases at V and 5 bases at J, with 9 bases between the two ends. Germline V gene lookup returns CDR1 SQVTM and CDR2 ANQGSEA. There are 13 residues in the CDR3.

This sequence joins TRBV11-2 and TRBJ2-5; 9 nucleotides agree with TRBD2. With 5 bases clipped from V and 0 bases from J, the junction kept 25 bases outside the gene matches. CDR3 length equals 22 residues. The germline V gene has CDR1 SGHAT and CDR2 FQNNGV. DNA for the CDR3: TGTGCCAGCAGCCCTTATCCCCCCTCGTTTTCCTCTAGCGGGGTGTACCAAGAGACCCAGTACTTC. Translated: CASSPYPPSFSSSGVYQETQYF.

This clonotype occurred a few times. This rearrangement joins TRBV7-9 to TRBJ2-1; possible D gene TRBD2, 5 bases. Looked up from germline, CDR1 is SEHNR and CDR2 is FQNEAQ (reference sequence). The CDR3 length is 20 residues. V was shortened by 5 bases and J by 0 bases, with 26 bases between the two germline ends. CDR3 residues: CASSPKFIGSGPSSYNEQFF. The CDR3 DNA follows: TGTGCCAGCAGCCCCAAGTTTATCGGAAGCGGCCCCAGCTCCTACAATGAGCAGTTCTTC.

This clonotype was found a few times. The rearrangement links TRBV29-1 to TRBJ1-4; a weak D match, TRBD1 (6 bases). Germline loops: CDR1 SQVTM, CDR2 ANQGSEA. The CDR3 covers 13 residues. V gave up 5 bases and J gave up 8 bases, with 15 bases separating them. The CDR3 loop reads CSVRKQGVEKLFF. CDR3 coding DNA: TGCAGCGTTAGGAAACAGGGCGTCGAAAAACTGTTTTTT.

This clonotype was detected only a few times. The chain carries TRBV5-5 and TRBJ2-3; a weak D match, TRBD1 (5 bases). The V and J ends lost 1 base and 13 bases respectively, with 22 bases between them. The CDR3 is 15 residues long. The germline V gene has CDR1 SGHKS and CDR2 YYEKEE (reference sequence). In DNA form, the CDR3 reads TGTGCCAGCAGCTTGTTGGGGCTGGATCCGCGTCAGGAGTATTTT. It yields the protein CASSLLGLDPRQEYF.

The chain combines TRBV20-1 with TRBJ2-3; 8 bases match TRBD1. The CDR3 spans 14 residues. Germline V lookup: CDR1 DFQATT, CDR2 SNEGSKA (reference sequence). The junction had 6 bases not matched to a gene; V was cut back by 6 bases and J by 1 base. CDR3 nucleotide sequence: TGCAGTGCCAAGGACAGGGCCGGCACAGATACGCAGTATTTT. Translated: CSAKDRAGTDTQYF.

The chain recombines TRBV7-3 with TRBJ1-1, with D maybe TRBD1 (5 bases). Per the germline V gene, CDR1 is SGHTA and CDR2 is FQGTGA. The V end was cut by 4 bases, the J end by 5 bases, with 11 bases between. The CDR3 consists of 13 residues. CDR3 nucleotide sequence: TGTGCCAGCAGCTCGGGGGTCGCAACTGAAGCTTTCTTT. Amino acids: CASSSGVATEAFF.

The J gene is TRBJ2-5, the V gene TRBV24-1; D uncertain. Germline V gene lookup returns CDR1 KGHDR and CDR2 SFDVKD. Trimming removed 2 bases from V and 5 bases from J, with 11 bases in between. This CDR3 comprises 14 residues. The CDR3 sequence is CATSDSLAGETQYF. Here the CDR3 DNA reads TGTGCCACCAGTGATTCTTTAGCCGGGGAGACCCAGTACTTC.

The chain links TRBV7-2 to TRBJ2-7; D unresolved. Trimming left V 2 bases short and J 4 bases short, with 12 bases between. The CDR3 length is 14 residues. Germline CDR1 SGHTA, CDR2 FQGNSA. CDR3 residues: CASSLLASVYEQYF. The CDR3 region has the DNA TGTGCCAGCAGCTTATTGGCGTCGGTGTACGAGCAGTACTTC.

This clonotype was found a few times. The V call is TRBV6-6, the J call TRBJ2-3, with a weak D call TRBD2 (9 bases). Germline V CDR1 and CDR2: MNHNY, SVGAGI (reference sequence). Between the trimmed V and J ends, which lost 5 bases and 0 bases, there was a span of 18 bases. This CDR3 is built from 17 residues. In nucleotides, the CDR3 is TGTGCCAGCAGTCCCAGGGGGCGGGAGGGCAGCACAGATACGCAGTATTTT. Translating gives CASSPRGREGSTDTQYF.

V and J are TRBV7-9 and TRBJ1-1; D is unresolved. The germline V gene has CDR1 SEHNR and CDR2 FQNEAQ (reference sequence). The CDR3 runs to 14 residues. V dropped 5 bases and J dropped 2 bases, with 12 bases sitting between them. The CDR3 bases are TGTGCCAGCAGCCCCTCCCGAGGTAACACTGAAGCTTTCTTT. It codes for CASSPSRGNTEAFF.

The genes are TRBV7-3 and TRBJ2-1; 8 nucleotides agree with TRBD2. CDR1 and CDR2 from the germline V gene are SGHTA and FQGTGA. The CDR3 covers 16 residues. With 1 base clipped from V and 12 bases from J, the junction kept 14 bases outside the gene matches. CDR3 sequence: CASSLNGAGGTQGQFF. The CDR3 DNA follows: TGTGCCAGCAGCTTAAACGGGGCGGGAGGAACTCAGGGGCAGTTCTTC. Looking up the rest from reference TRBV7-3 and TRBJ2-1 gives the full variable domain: GAGVSQTPSNKVTEKGKYVELRCDPISGHTALYWYRQSLGQGPEFLIYFQGTGAADDSGLPNDRFFAVRPEGSVSTLKIQRTERGDSAVYLCASSLNGAGGTQGQFFGPGTRLTVL.

The DNA of the CDR3 is TGCAGCGCCGAGGAGGGAAACTCCTACGAGCAGTACTTC. Translated: CSAEEGNSYEQYF. The gene calls are TRBV29-1 and TRBJ2-7; a possible D gene is TRBD2 (6 bases). CDR1 and CDR2 (germline): SQVTM, ANQGSEA. The germline V and J ends were trimmed by 7 bases and 0 bases, with 13 bases remaining between them. The CDR3 length is 13 residues.

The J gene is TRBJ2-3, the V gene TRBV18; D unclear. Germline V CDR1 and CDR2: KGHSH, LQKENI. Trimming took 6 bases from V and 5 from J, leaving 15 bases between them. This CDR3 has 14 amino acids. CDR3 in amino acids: CASSPRMGIDTQYF. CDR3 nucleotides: TGTGCCAGCTCCCCCCGGATGGGGATAGATACGCAGTATTTT.

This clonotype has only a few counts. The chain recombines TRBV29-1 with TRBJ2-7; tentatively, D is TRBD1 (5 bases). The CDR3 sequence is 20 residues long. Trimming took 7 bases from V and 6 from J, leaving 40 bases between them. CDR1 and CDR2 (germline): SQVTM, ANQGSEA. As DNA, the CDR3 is TGCAGCGCTTCAACTCGGACACGACAATCTTACGTGAAGGTGCATGTCGAGCAGTACTTC. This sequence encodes CSASTRTRQSYVKVHVEQYF.

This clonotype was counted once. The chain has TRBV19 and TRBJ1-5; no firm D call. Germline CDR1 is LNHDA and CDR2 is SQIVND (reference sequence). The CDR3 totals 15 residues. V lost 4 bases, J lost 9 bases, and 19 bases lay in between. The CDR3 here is CASSTPGPGGGPQHF. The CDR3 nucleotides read TGTGCCAGTAGTACCCCAGGACCCGGTGGAGGGCCCCAGCATTTT.

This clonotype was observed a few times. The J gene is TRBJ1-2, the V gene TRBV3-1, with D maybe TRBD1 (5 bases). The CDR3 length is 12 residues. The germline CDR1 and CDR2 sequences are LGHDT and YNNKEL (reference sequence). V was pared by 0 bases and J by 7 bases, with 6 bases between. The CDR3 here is CASSQDQGGYTF. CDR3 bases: TGTGCCAGCAGCCAAGATCAGGGTGGCTACACCTTC.

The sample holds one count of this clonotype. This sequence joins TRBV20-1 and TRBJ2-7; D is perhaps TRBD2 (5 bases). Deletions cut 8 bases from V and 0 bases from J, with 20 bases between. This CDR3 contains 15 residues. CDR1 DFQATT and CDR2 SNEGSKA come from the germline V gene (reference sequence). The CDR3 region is CSWARTGSSSYEQYF. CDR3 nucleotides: TGCAGTTGGGCAAGGACGGGAAGTAGCTCCTACGAGCAGTACTTC.

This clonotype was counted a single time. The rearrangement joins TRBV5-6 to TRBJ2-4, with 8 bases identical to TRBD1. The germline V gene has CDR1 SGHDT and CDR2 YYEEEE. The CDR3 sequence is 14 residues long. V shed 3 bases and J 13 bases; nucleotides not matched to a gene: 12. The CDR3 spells CASSWGTGPREQYF. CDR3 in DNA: TGTGCCAGCAGCTGGGGGACAGGCCCTCGGGAGCAGTACTTC.

CDR3 protein: CASSITLTSYGYTF. The CDR3 nucleotides read TGTGCCAGTAGTATTACTTTGACCTCCTATGGCTACACCTTC. This chain uses TRBV19 with TRBJ1-2; D is uncertain. CDR3 length: 14 residues. Germline V gene data show CDR1 as LNHDA and CDR2 as SQIVND (reference sequence). The V end lost 3 bases, the J end lost 4 bases, and 12 bases lay between the germline ends.

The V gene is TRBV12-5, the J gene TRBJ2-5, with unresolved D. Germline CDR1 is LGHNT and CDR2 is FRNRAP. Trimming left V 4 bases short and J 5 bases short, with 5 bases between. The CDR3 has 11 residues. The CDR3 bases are TGTGCTAGTGGTTCCGAGGAGACCCAGTACTTC. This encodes CASGSEETQYF.

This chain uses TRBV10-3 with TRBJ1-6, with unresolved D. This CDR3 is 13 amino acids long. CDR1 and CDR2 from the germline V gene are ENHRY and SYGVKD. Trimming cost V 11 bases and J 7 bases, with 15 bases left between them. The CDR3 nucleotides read TGTGCCTCGAGACTTACGGCCAATTCACCCCTCCACTTT. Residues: CASRLTANSPLHF.

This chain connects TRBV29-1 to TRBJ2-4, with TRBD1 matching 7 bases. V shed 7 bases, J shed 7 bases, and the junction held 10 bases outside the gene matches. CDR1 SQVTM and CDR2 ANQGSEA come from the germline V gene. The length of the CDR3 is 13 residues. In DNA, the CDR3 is TGCAGCGCAAGACAGGGAATAACGAACATTCAGTACTTC. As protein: CSARQGITNIQYF.

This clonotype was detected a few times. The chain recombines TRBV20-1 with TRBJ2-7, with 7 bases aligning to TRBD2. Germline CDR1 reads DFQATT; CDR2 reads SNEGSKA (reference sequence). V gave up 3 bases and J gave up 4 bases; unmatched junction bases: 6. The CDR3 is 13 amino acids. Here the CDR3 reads CSASTLAAYEQYF. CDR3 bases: TGCAGTGCTAGTACCCTAGCGGCTTACGAGCAGTACTTC.

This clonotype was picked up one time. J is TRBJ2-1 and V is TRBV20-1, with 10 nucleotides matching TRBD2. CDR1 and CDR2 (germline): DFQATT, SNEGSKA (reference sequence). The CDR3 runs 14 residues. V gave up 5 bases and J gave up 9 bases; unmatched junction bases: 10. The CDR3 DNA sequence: TGCAGTGCTGCCCTAGCGGGAGCTTATAGTGAGCAGTTCTTC. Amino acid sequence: CSAALAGAYSEQFF.

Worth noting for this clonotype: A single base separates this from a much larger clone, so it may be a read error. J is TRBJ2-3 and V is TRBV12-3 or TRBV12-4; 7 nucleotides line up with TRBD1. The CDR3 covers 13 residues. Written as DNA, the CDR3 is TGTGCCAGCAGCAGGGGGAGCACAGATACGGAGTATTTT. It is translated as CASSRGSTDTEYF.

CDR3 residues: CASTTGYEQYF. CDR3 bases: TGTGCCAGTACGACCGGCTACGAGCAGTACTTC. This rearrangement joins TRBV28 to TRBJ2-7; D uncertain. The V gene lost 9 bases and the J gene lost 3 bases, with 9 bases spanning the gap. The germline V gene encodes CDR1 MDHEN and CDR2 SYDVKM. CDR3 length: 11 residues.

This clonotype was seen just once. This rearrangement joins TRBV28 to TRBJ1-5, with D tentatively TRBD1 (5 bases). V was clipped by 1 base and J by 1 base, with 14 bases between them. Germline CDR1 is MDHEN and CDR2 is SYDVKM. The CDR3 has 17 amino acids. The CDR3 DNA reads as TGTGCCAGCAGTTTATCCTCCGGGACTTGGAGCAATCAGCCCCAGCATTTT. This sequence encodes CASSLSSGTWSNQPQHF.

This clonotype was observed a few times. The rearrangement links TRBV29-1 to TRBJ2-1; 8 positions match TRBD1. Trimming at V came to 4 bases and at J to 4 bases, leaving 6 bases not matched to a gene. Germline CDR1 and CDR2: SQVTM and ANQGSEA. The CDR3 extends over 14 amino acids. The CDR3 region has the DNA TGCAGCGTTGCGACAGGGGTAAGGTACAATGAGCAGTTCTTC. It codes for CSVATGVRYNEQFF.